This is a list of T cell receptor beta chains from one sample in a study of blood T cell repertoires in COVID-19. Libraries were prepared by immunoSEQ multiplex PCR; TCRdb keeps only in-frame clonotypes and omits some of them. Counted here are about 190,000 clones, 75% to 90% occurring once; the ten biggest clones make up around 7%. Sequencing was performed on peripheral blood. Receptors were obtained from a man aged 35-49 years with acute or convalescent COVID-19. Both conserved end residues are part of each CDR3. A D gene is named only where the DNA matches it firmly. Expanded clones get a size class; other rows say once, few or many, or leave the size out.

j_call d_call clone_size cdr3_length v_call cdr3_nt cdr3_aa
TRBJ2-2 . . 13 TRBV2 TGTGCCAGCAGAACAGAGAACACCGGGGAGCTGTTTTTT CASRTENTGELFF
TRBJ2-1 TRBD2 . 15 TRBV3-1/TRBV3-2 TGTGCCAGCAGCCGGACTAGCGGGGTCTACAATGAGCAGTTCTTC CASSRTSGVYNEQFF
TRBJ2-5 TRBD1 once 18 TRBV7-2 TGTGCCAGCAGCACAAGGGGTGGACAGGGATGGTACCAAGAGACCCAGTACTTC CASSTRGGQGWYQETQYF
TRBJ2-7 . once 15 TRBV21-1 TGTGCCAGCAGCTCCCTGGCGAACAGGGGGCGGGAGCAGTACTTC CASSSLANRGREQYF
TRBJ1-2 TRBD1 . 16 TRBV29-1 TGCAGCGTACAAATCCCGGGACAGGGGTTTCTGCGTGGCTACACCTTC CSVQIPGQGFLRGYTF
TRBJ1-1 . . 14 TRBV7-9 TGTGCCAGCAGCCCCAAGGTGGGGGGGCGCGAAGCTTTCTTT CASSPKVGGREAFF
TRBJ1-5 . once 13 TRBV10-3 TGTGCCATCAGAACGACAGGAGATCAGCCCCAGCATTTT CAIRTTGDQPQHF
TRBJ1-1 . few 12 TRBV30 TGTGCCTGGACAGAAAGGAACACTGAAGCTTTCTTT CAWTERNTEAFF
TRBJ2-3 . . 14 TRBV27 TGTGCCAGCAGGCGGGCCGCCAGCACAGATACGCAGTATTTT CASRRAASTDTQYF
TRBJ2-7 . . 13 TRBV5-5 TGTGCCAGCAGCTTAACACCCACCTACGAGCAGTACTTC CASSLTPTYEQYF
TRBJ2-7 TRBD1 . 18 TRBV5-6 TGTGCCAGCAGCGAAGGGGGCGGTGGCAGGGGGCAGTTTTACGAGCAGTACTTC CASSEGGGGRGQFYEQYF
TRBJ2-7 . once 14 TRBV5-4 TGTGCCAGCAGCTTGATGGCAGAACACTACGAGCAGTACTTC CASSLMAEHYEQYF
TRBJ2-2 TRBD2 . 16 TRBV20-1 TGCAGTGCTAGTGACGGACTAGCAACGAACACCGGGGAGCTGTTTTTT CSASDGLATNTGELFF
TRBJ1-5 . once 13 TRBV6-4 TGTGCCAGCAGTGAGGAGAGCAATCAGCCCCAGCATTTT CASSEESNQPQHF
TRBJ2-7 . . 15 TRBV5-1 TGCGCCAGCAGCTTGGGGGCGGGAAACTCCTACGAGCAGTACTTC CASSLGAGNSYEQYF
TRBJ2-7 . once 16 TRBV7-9 TGTGCCAGCAGCCCCCAGGAGGGTTCAAATTCCTACGAGCAGTACTTC CASSPQEGSNSYEQYF
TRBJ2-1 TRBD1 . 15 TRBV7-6 TGTGCCAGCAGCTTCCGGACAGGGGATTACAATGAGCAGTTCTTC CASSFRTGDYNEQFF
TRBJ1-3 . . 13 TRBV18 TGTGCCAGCTCCCGCCTAGAACGAAACACCATATATTTT CASSRLERNTIYF
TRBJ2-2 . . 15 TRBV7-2 TGTGCCAGCAGCTTCTCTAGGGCGGGAACCGGGGAGCTGTTTTTT CASSFSRAGTGELFF
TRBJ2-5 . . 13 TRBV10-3 TGTGCCATCTCCGGGCAGGGTGAAGAGACCCAGTACTTC CAISGQGEETQYF
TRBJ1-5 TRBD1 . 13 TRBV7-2 TGTGCCAGCAGCCCGGACAGGGGTCAGCCCCAGCATTTT CASSPDRGQPQHF
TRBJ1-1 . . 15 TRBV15 TGTGCCACCAGCAGATTTCAGACCCCGGGGACTGAAGCTTTCTTT CATSRFQTPGTEAFF
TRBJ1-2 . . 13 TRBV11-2 TGTGCCAGCAGCTTGGGGGGGAACTATGGCTACACCTTC CASSLGGNYGYTF
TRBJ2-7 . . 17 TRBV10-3 TGTGCCATCAGCTCGGACTTGGGTCCGGTGAGCTCCTACGAGCAGTACTTC CAISSDLGPVSSYEQYF
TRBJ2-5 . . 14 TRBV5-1 TGCGCCAGCAACCTGGCGACCTCGGAGGAGACCCAGTACTTC CASNLATSEETQYF
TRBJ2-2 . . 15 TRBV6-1 TGTGCCAGCAGTGAATTGGGCTTACGCACCGGGGAGCTGTTTTTT CASSELGLRTGELFF
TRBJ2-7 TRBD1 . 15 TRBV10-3 TGTGCCATCAGTGATTACGACAGGGCCTCCTACGAGCAGTACTTC CAISDYDRASYEQYF
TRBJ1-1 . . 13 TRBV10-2 TGCGCCAGCAGTGTTATAGGGGCCTTTGAAGCTTTCTTT CASSVIGAFEAFF
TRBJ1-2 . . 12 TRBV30 TGTGCCTGGGAATCGGGACTGTTTAGCTACACCTTC CAWESGLFSYTF
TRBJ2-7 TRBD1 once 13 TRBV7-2 TGTGCCAGCAGCTTGACAGGGGGGTACGAGCAGTACTTC CASSLTGGYEQYF
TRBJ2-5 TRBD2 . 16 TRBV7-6 TGTGCCAGCAGCCTAAGGCTAGCGGGGAGAGAAGAGACCCAGTACTTC CASSLRLAGREETQYF
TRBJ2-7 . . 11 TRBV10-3 TGTGCCATCAGTGGAGTATACGAGCAGTACTTC CAISGVYEQYF
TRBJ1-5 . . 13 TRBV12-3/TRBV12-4 TGTGCCAGCAGTTTAATAATTGATCAGCCCCAGCATTTT CASSLIIDQPQHF
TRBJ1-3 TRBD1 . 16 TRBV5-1 TGCGCCAGCAGCACGGACAGGCCCCGCTCTGGAAACACCATATATTTT CASSTDRPRSGNTIYF
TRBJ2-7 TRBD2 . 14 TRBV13 TGTGCCAGCAGTCGTAGCGGGGTTACCTACGAGCAGTACTTC CASSRSGVTYEQYF
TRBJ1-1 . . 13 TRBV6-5 TGTGCCAGCAGTACCCCCAGAGGCACTGAAGCTTTCTTT CASSTPRGTEAFF
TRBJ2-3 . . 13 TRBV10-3 TGTGCCATCAGAGACAGGGACTGGGATACGCAGTATTTT CAIRDRDWDTQYF
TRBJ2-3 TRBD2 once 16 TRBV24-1 TGTGCCACCAGTGATGTAGCGGGGGGACGCACAGATACGCAGTATTTT CATSDVAGGRTDTQYF
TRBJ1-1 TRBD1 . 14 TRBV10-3 TGTGCCATCAGTGAAGGACAGGGGCGGACTGAAGCTTTCTTT CAISEGQGRTEAFF
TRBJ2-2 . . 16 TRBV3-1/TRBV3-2 TGTGCCAGCAGCCGCCGTTCCCGGGAGAACACCGGGGAGCTGTTTTTT CASSRRSRENTGELFF
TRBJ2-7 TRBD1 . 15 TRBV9 TGTGCCAGCAGCGTAGCGGCAGGGGGATTGTACGAGCAGTACTTC CASSVAAGGLYEQYF
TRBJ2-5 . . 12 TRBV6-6 TGTGCCATCCAGGGTCGGGGGGAGACCCAGTACTTC CAIQGRGETQYF
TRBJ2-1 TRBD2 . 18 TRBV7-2 TGTGCCAGCAGCTTAGCTCTAGCGGGGGAGAGCTCCTACAATGAGCAGTTCTTC CASSLALAGESSYNEQFF
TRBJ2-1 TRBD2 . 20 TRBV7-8 TGTGCCAGCAGCGATCCCCGGGGGCTAGCGGGCGGCAGCTCCTACAATGAGCAGTTCTTC CASSDPRGLAGGSSYNEQFF